These 22 T cell receptor beta chains originate from one sample sequenced in a study of tumor-infiltrating lymphocytes in localized non-small cell lung cancer. Repertoires were generated with immunoSEQ multiplex PCR, while TCRdb's copy carries only in-frame clones and drops some. The sample consists of about 4,000 clones, less than 70% of them appearing once. The sample was uninvolved lung tissue not adjacent to the tumor. The source of these receptors is a human donor with non-small cell lung cancer.

This clone was counted once. The sample has other DNA sequences that encode this CDR3 too. The genes are TRBV6-6 and TRBJ1-5; 7 bases agree with TRBD1. CDR1 MNHNY and CDR2 SVGAGI come from the germline V gene (reference sequence). The trim removed 4 bases at V and 2 bases at J, leaving 5 bases unmatched. The CDR3 is made up of 15 amino acids. DNA of the CDR3: TGTGCCAGCAGTTCCGACGACAGGGGCAATCAGCCCCAGCATTTT. It specifies CASSSDDRGNQPQHF.

The chain couples TRBV9 to TRBJ2-2; D possibly corresponds to TRBD2 (5 bases). From germline, CDR1 is SGDLS and CDR2 YYNGEE. The CDR3 runs to 14 residues. Trimming stripped 0 bases from V and 5 bases from J, with 8 bases between. The CDR3 DNA sequence: TGTGCCAGCAGCGTAGCTCAGCGGACCGGGGAGCTGTTTTTT. Protein sequence: CASSVAQRTGELFF.

This clone is labeled medium-sized. The chain uses TRBV10-3 and TRBJ1-2; D remains unclear. V lost 0 bases and J lost 0, with 2 bases in between. This CDR3 is built from 13 residues. Germline V CDR1 and CDR2: ENHRY, SYGVKD. The CDR3 nucleotides are TGTGCCATCAGTGAGTCAGCTAACTATGGCTACACCTTC. Translation gives CAISESANYGYTF.

This chain connects TRBV5-1 to TRBJ2-7, with TRBD1 matching over 8 bases. V lost 4 bases, J lost 5 bases, and 11 bases stayed unmatched. CDR1 SGHRS and CDR2 YFSETQ come from the germline V gene. The length of the CDR3 is 15 residues. Written as DNA, the CDR3 is TGCGCCAGCAGCCTCCAAAACAGGGGGAACGACGAGCAGTACTTC. It encodes CASSLQNRGNDEQYF.

This clone occurred a few times. J is TRBJ2-2 and V is TRBV7-2; D unresolved. Germline assignment: CDR1 SGHTA and CDR2 FQGNSA. V lost 5 bases to trimming and J lost 3 bases, with 4 bases between them. The CDR3 consists of 12 residues. The CDR3 region is CASSKYTGELFF. The CDR3, as DNA: TGTGCCAGCAGCAAGTACACCGGGGAGCTGTTTTTT.

The J gene is TRBJ2-6, the V gene TRBV7-2; D is undetermined. The CDR3 is made up of 13 amino acids. Germline V gene sequence: CDR1 SGHTA, CDR2 FQGNSA. V lost 5 bases, J lost 0 bases, and 2 bases lay in between. CDR3: CASSPSGANVLTF. CDR3 bases: TGTGCCAGCAGCCCCTCTGGGGCCAACGTCCTGACTTTC.

J is TRBJ1-1 and V is TRBV11-1; D remains unclear. Germline V CDR1 and CDR2: SGHAT, FQDESV (reference sequence). CDR3 length: 15 residues. Trimming removed 4 bases from V and 0 bases from J, with 12 bases in between. The CDR3 protein is CASSSSYSMNTEAFF. DNA of the CDR3: TGTGCCAGCAGCTCAAGCTACAGCATGAACACTGAAGCTTTCTTT.

This clone appeared a few times. The rearrangement joins TRBV28 to TRBJ1-5; a possible D gene is TRBD1 (5 bases). CDR1 and CDR2 (germline): MDHEN, SYDVKM. This CDR3 is 13 amino acids long. Between the trimmed V and J ends, which lost 6 bases and 2 bases, there was a span of 8 bases. In DNA, the CDR3 is TGTGCCAGCAGGGGGGGTGGCAATCAGCCCCAGCATTTT. It translates to CASRGGGNQPQHF.

This sequence joins TRBV5-1 and TRBJ1-2; tentatively, D is TRBD1 (6 bases). Trimming cost V 2 bases and J 8 bases, with 19 bases left between them. This CDR3 is 15 amino acids long. Looked up from germline, CDR1 is SGHRS and CDR2 is YFSETQ. CDR3 in DNA: TGCGCCAGCAGCTTTCAGGGGAATAGTGAGGGAGGCTACACCTTC. Its translation is CASSFQGNSEGGYTF.

CDR3 nucleotides: TGCGCCAGCAGCCAAGTTGGCGAAGATACGCAGTATTTT. Protein: CASSQVGEDTQYF. V gene TRBV4-1 combines with J gene TRBJ2-3; D unclear. Trimming left V 1 base short and J 5 bases short, with 7 bases between. There are 13 residues in the CDR3. The V gene's germline CDR1 is MGHRA and CDR2 YSYEKL.

On this clone itself: The junction does not match germline at one end; this may be a read error. This chain links TRBV7-7 with TRBJ2-1, with unresolved D. CDR3 length: 13 amino acids. CDR1 is SSHAT, CDR2 FNYEAQ, per germline (reference sequence). The CDR3 loop is CASSQNRDNEQFF. The DNA of the CDR3 is TGTGCTAGCAGCCAGAACAGAGACAATGAGCAGTTCTTC.

The chain joins TRBV5-6 to TRBJ2-5, with 7 bases identical to TRBD1. Matching the DNA end better, TRBJ2-7 makes the J call doubtful. CDR3 length equals 14 residues. Germline V lookup: CDR1 SGHDT, CDR2 YYEEEE. Here the CDR3 reads CASSFGAGGYEQYF. In nucleotides, the CDR3 is TGTGCCAGCAGCTTCGGGGCAGGGGGCTACGAGCAGTACTTC.

This chain uses TRBV2 with TRBJ2-6; D may be TRBD2 (6 bases). This CDR3 is 17 amino acids long. Trimming took off 6 bases at V and 0 bases at J, with 15 bases between the two ends. Per the germline V gene, CDR1 is SNHLY and CDR2 is FYNNEI. Written as DNA, the CDR3 is TGTGCCAGCAGGAGTCGGGGGATTAGCTCTGGGGCCAACGTCCTGACTTTC. It specifies CASRSRGISSGANVLTF.

The chain is built from TRBV6-1 and TRBJ1-2; 8 nucleotides match TRBD1. The CDR3 spans 17 residues. J was trimmed by 2 bases and V by 1 base; bases with no gene match: 9. Germline CDR1 MNHNS, CDR2 SASEGT. The CDR3 here is CASSEDRGTRGNYGYTF. The CDR3 bases are TGTGCCAGCAGTGAAGACAGGGGGACCCGAGGGAACTATGGCTACACCTTC.

The chain recombines TRBV28 with TRBJ2-7; 7 bases map to TRBD1. Trimming took 11 bases from V and 2 from J; bases not matched to a gene: 3. Germline V gene data show CDR1 as MDHEN and CDR2 as SYDVKM. This CDR3 comprises 11 residues. The CDR3 region is CALQGAYEQYF. CDR3 sequence (DNA): TGTGCCCTCCAGGGGGCCTACGAGCAGTACTTC.

The chain has TRBV9 and TRBJ1-2; perhaps TRBD1 as D (5 bases). Trimming pared 2 bases from V and 0 bases from J, leaving 14 bases between. Germline values: CDR1 SGDLS, CDR2 YYNGEE. The length of the CDR3 is 16 residues. The CDR3: CASSVMSGTANYGYTF. DNA for the CDR3: TGTGCCAGCAGCGTGATGTCCGGGACGGCTAACTATGGCTACACCTTC.

The chain uses TRBV7-2 and TRBJ2-7; tentative D call: TRBD2 (6 bases). The CDR3 is 15 residues long. The V end was cut by 4 bases, the J end by 5 bases, with 18 bases between. Germline lookup yields CDR1 SGHTA and CDR2 FQGNSA. CDR3 nucleotide sequence: TGTGCCAGCAGCTCCAGACGTAGCGGACGGGACGAGCAGTACTTC. This translates into CASSSRRSGRDEQYF.

This CDR3 reads CASSLGGGMYYEQYF. CDR3 DNA sequence: TGTGCCAGCAGCTTAGGTGGTGGAATGTACTACGAGCAGTACTTC. The chain employs TRBV7-8 and TRBJ2-7; D ambiguous. This CDR3 has 15 residues. Trimming took off 1 base at V and 3 bases at J, with 13 bases between the two ends. Germline lookup yields CDR1 SGHVS and CDR2 FQNEAQ. Complete variable domain (other parts from reference TRBV7-8 and TRBJ2-7): GAGVSQSPRYKVAKRGQDVALRCDPISGHVSLFWYQQALGQGPEFLTYFQNEAQLDKSGLPSDRFFAERPEGSVSTLKIQRTQQEDSAVYLCASSLGGGMYYEQYFGPGTRLTVT.

The gene calls are TRBV28 and TRBJ2-5; no clear D. Germline assignment: CDR1 MDHEN and CDR2 SYDVKM. This CDR3 spans 12 amino acids. V lost 8 bases, J lost 2 bases, and 9 bases lay in between. The CDR3 DNA reads TGTGCCAGCCTAGGACGGCAAGAGACCCAGTACTTC. Residues: CASLGRQETQYF.

This chain uses TRBV2 with TRBJ2-5; possibly TRBD2 for D (6 bases). CDR1 and CDR2 (germline): SNHLY, FYNNEI. V lost 6 bases to trimming and J lost 7 bases, with 21 bases between them. CDR3 length: 15 residues. The CDR3 is CASRVWGLNMGTQYF. In nucleotides, the CDR3 is TGTGCCAGCAGGGTTTGGGGACTCAATATGGGGACCCAGTACTTC.

This chain links TRBV13 with TRBJ2-3; TRBD2 agrees at 8 bases. The junction had 9 bases not matched to a gene; V was cut back by 0 bases and J by 4 bases. The CDR3 totals 17 residues. Germline assignment: CDR1 PRHDT and CDR2 FYEKMQ (reference sequence). The CDR3 bases are TGTGCCAGCAGCTTAGGCGCGGGGGGTAGGTATGCAGATACGCAGTATTTT. Translated: CASSLGAGGRYADTQYF.

Notes on this clone: At one boundary the junction diverges from the germline segment, which might be a read error. The chain carries TRBV30 and TRBJ1-6; a weak D match, TRBD1 (5 bases). This CDR3 is 13 amino acids long. Germline V gene data show CDR1 as GTSNPN and CDR2 as SVGIG (reference sequence). CDR3 coding DNA: TGTGCCTGGAGACAGGCCCCTAGGACACCCCCCCACTTT. Translation gives CAWRQAPRTPPHF.